Below, 31 T cell receptor beta chains from the same sample are listed, as sequenced in a study of blood T cell repertoires in COVID-19 (dated by TCRdb to 2019 to 2021). The library came from the immunoSEQ multiplex PCR assay. Imported from immuneACCESS, the table was reduced by TCRdb to in-frame sequences with V and J called. These copies leave out some clones; in studies compared against another copy, an unresolved V gene accounts for under half, and the cause of the remainder is not known. The sample table holds 50,000 to 75,000 clones, of which roughly 87% were seen once. Together, the top ten hold 5.1% of the sample. The specimen sequenced was peripheral blood. The receptors were gathered from a man aged 80 or over in a cohort sampled during active COVID-19.

This chain links TRBV29-1 with TRBJ1-1, with no clear D. This CDR3 is built from 13 residues. Trimming left V 5 bases short and J 0 bases short, with 10 bases between. Per germline, CDR1 SQVTM and CDR2 ANQGSEA. The CDR3 loop reads CSVRRPLNTEAFF. Here the CDR3 DNA reads TGCAGCGTTAGGAGACCTTTGAACACTGAAGCTTTCTTT.

The J gene is TRBJ2-1, the V gene TRBV5-6; 7 bases line up with TRBD1. Trimming cost V 4 bases and J 12 bases; bases outside gene matches: 4. The CDR3 is made up of 11 amino acids. Germline CDR1 and CDR2: SGHDT and YYEEEE. The CDR3 DNA reads TGTGCCAGCAGCGGCAGGGGGTCGCAGTTCTTC. It encodes CASSGRGSQFF. The whole variable domain, remainder taken from reference TRBV5-6 and TRBJ2-1, is DAGVTQSPTHLIKTRGQQVTLRCSPKSGHDTVSWYQQALGQGPQFIFQYYEEEERQRGNFPDRFSGHQFPNYSSELNVNALLLGDSALYLCASSGRGSQFFGPGTRLTVL.

The chain employs TRBV19 and TRBJ2-3, with a possible D match to TRBD1 (5 bases). Trimming stripped 8 bases from V and 4 bases from J, with 22 bases between. Per the germline V gene, CDR1 is LNHDA and CDR2 is SQIVND (reference sequence). The CDR3 runs 16 residues. CDR3 DNA sequence: TGTGCCAGTGGGTCTCGCAAATCAGGGAACCCAGATACGCAGTATTTT. Amino acids: CASGSRKSGNPDTQYF.

The J gene is TRBJ2-4, the V gene TRBV19; D uncertain. V shed 3 bases and J shed 8 bases, with 11 bases lying between them. Germline V CDR1 and CDR2: LNHDA, SQIVND (reference sequence). This CDR3 has 13 residues. In DNA form, the CDR3 reads TGTGCCAGTAGTATGCAGTATGCGGACATTCAGTACTTC. Protein sequence: CASSMQYADIQYF.

The rearrangement uses TRBV4-2 and TRBJ2-2; D might be TRBD2 (5 bases). V lost 1 base, J lost 2 bases, and 8 bases lay in between. Per the germline V gene, CDR1 is LGHNA and CDR2 is YNFKEQ. The CDR3 has 15 residues. CDR3 sequence (DNA): TGTGCCAGCAGCCAAGCGGACTCTAACACCGGGGAGCTGTTTTTT. Translated: CASSQADSNTGELFF.

The V gene is TRBV19, the J gene TRBJ1-4; 9 nucleotides line up with TRBD1. The V gene's germline CDR1 is LNHDA and CDR2 SQIVND (reference sequence). CDR3 length: 14 residues. The trim removed 5 bases at V and 6 bases at J, leaving 4 bases unmatched. The CDR3 region is CASSSGQGYEKLFF. DNA of the CDR3: TGTGCCAGTAGTTCGGGACAGGGTTATGAAAAACTGTTTTTT.

This clone turned up a few times. The chain uses TRBV27 and TRBJ2-3; D may be TRBD2 (5 bases). Looked up from germline, CDR1 is MNHEY and CDR2 is SMNVEV (reference sequence). The V and J ends lost 6 bases and 2 bases respectively, with 12 bases between them. CDR3 length: 14 amino acids. The CDR3 is CASRNSEITDTQYF. The CDR3 nucleotides are TGTGCCAGCAGAAATAGCGAGATCACAGATACGCAGTATTTT.

This rearrangement joins TRBV14 to TRBJ2-7; 7 nucleotides align to TRBD1. CDR3 length equals 13 residues. Germline CDR1 SGHDN, CDR2 FVKESK. V shed 6 bases and J 0 bases; nucleotides not matched to a gene: 2. CDR3 in amino acids: CASRGDSSYEQYF. CDR3 nucleotides: TGTGCCAGCAGGGGGGACAGCTCCTACGAGCAGTACTTC. Drawing the rest from reference TRBV14 and TRBJ2-7, the complete variable domain is EAGVTQFPSHSVIEKGQTVTLRCDPISGHDNLYWYRRVMGKEIKFLLHFVKESKQDESGMPNNRFLAERTGGTYSTLKVQPAELEDSGVYFCASRGDSSYEQYFGPGTRLTVT.

V and J are TRBV18 and TRBJ1-1; a weak D match, TRBD1 (5 bases). Trimming removed 3 bases from V and 2 bases from J, with 7 bases in between. This CDR3 has 13 residues. Germline lookup yields CDR1 KGHSH and CDR2 LQKENI. The CDR3 spells CASSPQGNTEAFF. CDR3 sequence (DNA): TGTGCCAGCTCACCGCAGGGCAACACTGAAGCTTTCTTT.

This clone was recorded once. The chain uses TRBV6-5 and TRBJ1-5; 10 bases agree with TRBD1. Germline V gene lookup returns CDR1 MNHEY and CDR2 SVGAGI. J lost 4 bases, V lost 4 bases, and 1 base had no gene match. The CDR3 is made up of 14 amino acids. The CDR3 nucleotides are TGTGCCAGCAGTTCGGACAGGGGGAATCAGCCCCAGCATTTT. Translation: CASSSDRGNQPQHF.

The chain has TRBV3-1 (or the pseudogene TRBV3-2) and TRBJ2-5, with 12 bases aligning to TRBD2. Germline V gene lookup returns CDR1 LGHDT and CDR2 YNNKEL (reference sequence). V trimming: 6 bases; J trimming: 4 bases; junction bases outside the gene matches: 3. This CDR3 is 14 amino acids long. CDR3 in DNA: TGTGCCAGCAGGACTAGCGGGAGTACAGAGACCCAGTACTTC. Encoded protein: CASRTSGSTETQYF.

CDR3 nucleotide sequence: TGCGCCAGCAGCGAGAGCCAGGGGGCTAGCACTGAAGCTTTCTTT. This gives the protein CASSESQGASTEAFF. V gene TRBV5-1 combines with J gene TRBJ1-1, with TRBD1 matching over 8 bases. The junction had 9 bases not matched to a gene; V was cut back by 4 bases and J by 4 bases. The CDR3 sequence is 15 residues long. Germline V CDR1 and CDR2: SGHRS, YFSETQ.

The gene calls are TRBV5-4 and TRBJ1-4; D is uncertain. CDR1 is SGHNT and CDR2 is YYREEE in the germline V gene (reference sequence). V was cut by 2 bases and J by 7 bases, with 15 bases left in between. The CDR3 length is 15 residues. The CDR3 loop reads CASSFKEARSEKLFF. DNA for the CDR3: TGTGCCAGCAGCTTTAAGGAGGCGAGGAGTGAAAAACTGTTTTTT.

This chain connects TRBV30 to TRBJ2-3; TRBD2 agrees at 14 bases. The germline V gene encodes CDR1 GTSNPN and CDR2 SVGIG (reference sequence). The trim removed 1 base at V and 4 bases at J, leaving 1 base unmatched. This CDR3 comprises 15 residues. DNA of the CDR3: TGTGCCTGGAGTGGGGGACTAGCGGGGGCAGATACGCAGTATTTT. This codes for CAWSGGLAGADTQYF.

In nucleotides, the CDR3 is TGTGCCAGCAGCGAGATGACCGGGGAGCTGTTTTTT. Translated: CASSEMTGELFF. The chain carries TRBV27 and TRBJ2-2; D gene ambiguous. The CDR3 is 12 amino acids. The V end lost 6 bases, the J end lost 5 bases, and 7 bases lay between the germline ends. Looked up from germline, CDR1 is MNHEY and CDR2 is SMNVEV (reference sequence).

The rearrangement uses TRBV6-5 and TRBJ2-7; possible D gene TRBD2, 6 bases. The CDR3 runs to 13 residues. The V and J ends lost 8 bases and 4 bases respectively, with 15 bases between them. Germline CDR1 MNHEY, CDR2 SVGAGI. CDR3 residues: CASVGGEKYEQYF. The CDR3 bases are TGTGCCAGCGTCGGCGGGGAGAAGTACGAGCAGTACTTC.

The chain has TRBV4-3 and TRBJ1-2, with D hard to call. Germline V gene data show CDR1 as LGHNA and CDR2 as YSLEER. The CDR3 is 12 amino acids. Trimming took off 1 base at V and 7 bases at J, with 7 bases between the two ends. The CDR3 sequence is CASSQASGGYTF. The CDR3 bases are TGCGCCAGCAGCCAAGCCAGCGGTGGCTACACCTTC.

The chain joins TRBV24-1 to TRBJ1-1; 9 bases are a match to TRBD1. The length of the CDR3 is 13 residues. The germline gives CDR1 KGHDR, CDR2 SFDVKD. V shed 4 bases and J 12 bases; nucleotides not matched to a gene: 8. DNA of the CDR3: TGTGCCACCAGTGAACCCGGGACAGGGAGGACTTTCTTT. Translated, it gives CATSEPGTGRTFF.

The chain carries TRBV7-2 and TRBJ1-1, with D possibly matching TRBD1 (6 bases). The V end lost 3 bases, the J end lost 1 base, and 9 bases lay between the germline ends. The CDR3 contains 14 residues. CDR1 is SGHTA and CDR2 is FQGNSA in the germline V gene. The CDR3 region is CASSLGARNTEAFF. In DNA form, the CDR3 reads TGTGCCAGCAGCTTGGGGGCGCGGAACACTGAAGCTTTCTTT.

The chain combines TRBV5-4 with TRBJ2-3, with 8 bases matching TRBD1. V gave up 5 bases and J gave up 5 bases; unmatched junction bases: 16. The CDR3 has 17 amino acids. Per germline, CDR1 SGHNT and CDR2 YYREEE (reference sequence). The chain's CDR3 is CASRHLGGQGAIDTQYF. CDR3 nucleotide sequence: TGTGCCAGCAGGCACCTAGGGGGGCAGGGGGCTATAGATACGCAGTATTTT. Complete variable domain (other parts from reference TRBV5-4 and TRBJ2-3): ETGVTQSPTHLIKTRGQQVTLRCSSQSGHNTVSWYQQALGQGPQFIFQYYREEENGRGNFPPRFSGLQFPNYSSELNVNALELDDSALYLCASRHLGGQGAIDTQYFGPGTRLTVL.

This chain links TRBV3-1 (or the pseudogene TRBV3-2) with TRBJ1-3; D is perhaps TRBD1 (6 bases). CDR3 length equals 14 residues. Per the germline V gene, CDR1 is LGHDT and CDR2 is YNNKEL (reference sequence). V was trimmed by 5 bases and J by 2 bases, leaving 10 bases between them. CDR3 protein: CASSTQGAGNTIYF. DNA of the CDR3: TGTGCCAGCAGCACACAGGGAGCTGGAAACACCATATATTTT.

V gene TRBV6-2 or TRBV6-3 combines with J gene TRBJ1-2; 9 positions agree with TRBD1. Germline V CDR1 and CDR2: MNHEY, SVGEGT. With 5 bases clipped from V and 5 bases from J, the junction kept 6 bases outside the gene matches. CDR3 size: 14 residues. The CDR3 loop reads CASSGQGIRYGYTF. CDR3 bases: TGTGCCAGCAGTGGACAGGGGATTCGGTATGGCTACACCTTC.

This chain connects TRBV5-1 to TRBJ1-1, with 10 bases aligning to TRBD1. V was pared by 2 bases and J by 1 base, with 8 bases of the junction left unmatched. The CDR3 totals 17 residues. Per the germline V gene, CDR1 is SGHRS and CDR2 is YFSETQ. Here the CDR3 DNA reads TGCGCCAGCAGCTTTCAGACAGGGGGCGCGGGGAACACTGAAGCTTTCTTT. Residues: CASSFQTGGAGNTEAFF. Full variable domain (outside the CDR3, taken from reference TRBV5-1 and TRBJ1-1): KAGVTQTPRYLIKTRGQQVTLSCSPISGHRSVSWYQQTPGQGLQFLFEYFSETQRNKGNFPGRFSGRQFSNSRSEMNVSTLELGDSALYLCASSFQTGGAGNTEAFFGQGTRLTVV.

The CDR3, as DNA: TGTGCCAGCAGTGAAGGATTGGGGACAGGAGAGACCCAGTACTTC. Translated, it gives CASSEGLGTGETQYF. This chain joins TRBV6-1 and TRBJ2-5, with TRBD1 matching 8 bases. The CDR3 has 15 amino acids. The germline V gene encodes CDR1 MNHNS and CDR2 SASEGT. V lost 1 base, J lost 4 bases, and 5 bases stayed unmatched.

This clone was recorded only once. The rearrangement links TRBV9 to TRBJ2-7; D remains ambiguous. CDR3 size: 14 residues. Trimming took off 4 bases at V and 2 bases at J, with 13 bases between the two ends. From germline, CDR1 is SGDLS and CDR2 YYNGEE. The CDR3 protein is CASSPSTVAYEQYF. The CDR3 DNA follows: TGTGCCAGCAGCCCCTCTACAGTAGCCTACGAGCAGTACTTC.

This clone was picked up one time. The rearrangement joins TRBV28 to TRBJ2-5, with 8 bases aligning to TRBD1. V lost 6 bases to trimming and J lost 2 bases; unmatched junction nucleotides: 5. The CDR3 is 14 residues long. Germline values: CDR1 MDHEN, CDR2 SYDVKM. The CDR3 DNA reads TGTGCCAGCAGCCCGGACAGGGTTCAAGAGACCCAGTACTTC. Amino acids: CASSPDRVQETQYF. The whole variable domain, remainder taken from reference TRBV28 and TRBJ2-5, is DVKVTQSSRYLVKRTGEKVFLECVQDMDHENMFWYRQDPGLGLRLIYFSYDVKMKEKGDIPEGYSVSREKKERFSLILESASTNQTSMYLCASSPDRVQETQYFGPGTRLLVL.

The gene calls are TRBV29-1 and TRBJ2-3; TRBD1 matches at 9 bases. The V segment lost 6 bases and the J segment 8 bases; nucleotides outside the gene matches: 6. The CDR3 has 12 amino acids. CDR1 is SQVTM, CDR2 ANQGSEA, per germline. The chain's CDR3 is CSVAQGAGTQYF. CDR3 in DNA: TGCAGCGTAGCACAGGGGGCAGGTACGCAGTATTTT.

The chain has TRBV30 and TRBJ1-1, with 7 bases identical to TRBD1. The CDR3 has 16 amino acids. J was trimmed by 2 bases and V by 2 bases; bases with no gene match: 11. CDR1 is GTSNPN and CDR2 is SVGIG in the germline V gene (reference sequence). The CDR3 bases are TGTGCCTGGAGTCACCCCCAGGGACAGCGTAACACTGAAGCTTTCTTT. Its protein product is CAWSHPQGQRNTEAFF.

The chain joins TRBV5-1 to TRBJ1-1, with D maybe TRBD1 (6 bases). CDR1 and CDR2 (germline): SGHRS, YFSETQ. Trimming shortened V by 4 bases and J by 4 bases, and 17 bases separated the two germline ends. The CDR3 is made up of 15 amino acids. CDR3 sequence: CASSVQGQTGTEAFF. As DNA, the CDR3 is TGCGCCAGCAGCGTACAGGGTCAGACGGGCACTGAAGCTTTCTTT.

This chain links TRBV10-2 with TRBJ1-5; TRBD1 matches 7 bases. The CDR3 is 14 residues long. Germline CDR1 and CDR2: WSHSY and SAAADI. V lost 6 bases to trimming and J lost 5 bases; unmatched junction nucleotides: 7. The CDR3 loop reads CASSPGQTYQPQHF. DNA for the CDR3: TGCGCCAGCAGCCCGGGACAGACCTATCAGCCCCAGCATTTT.

V and J are TRBV11-2 and TRBJ2-5; 8 bases map to TRBD2. From germline, CDR1 is SGHAT and CDR2 FQNNGV. The ends lost 5 bases at V and 5 bases at J; junction bases unmatched: 10. CDR3 length: 15 residues. The CDR3 is CASSPTRTSSETQYF. The DNA for the CDR3 is TGTGCCAGCAGCCCCACTCGGACTAGCTCGGAGACCCAGTACTTC.